This T cell receptor (beta chain) was sequenced during a study of T cell changes during pregnancy in multiple sclerosis (dated by TCRdb to 2018 to 2020). Turning to the overall study: The study looked at changes in the T cell repertoire across pregnancy in women with multiple sclerosis.

Library preparation employed the immunoSEQ multiplex PCR assay. TCRdb's version of the immuneACCESS table is confined to in-frame rearrangements and falls short of the full clone set. An unresolved V gene accounts for under half of the shortfall where checked; the remainder is of unknown origin. Here the sample has around 80,000 clones; around 94% occur a single time. In total, the top ten clones hold roughly 0.93% of the sample. V has 3 bases trimmed and J has 8 bases trimmed; junction bases matching no gene number 10. The CDR3, cysteine through phenylalanine, is 14 amino acids long. Only the CDR3 DNA stays, 42 bases, in frame from base 1. CDR1 SGHRS and CDR2 YFSETQ are derived from the germline V gene. About this clone itself: Its antigen remains undetermined. No clone much larger than this one lies a single base away; base qualities are absent.

Sequenced here: peripheral blood, sampled in the second trimester of pregnancy. This clonotype was sampled from a female donor in good health, enrolled as a control in a pregnancy study. The V gene is TRBV5-1 and the J gene is TRBJ1-2; TRBD1 lines up with 7 middle nucleotides. The sequenced DNA: TGCGCCAGCAGCTCCTCCCAGGGGGAAGGGGGCTACACCTTC. This yields the protein CASSSSQGEGGYTF.